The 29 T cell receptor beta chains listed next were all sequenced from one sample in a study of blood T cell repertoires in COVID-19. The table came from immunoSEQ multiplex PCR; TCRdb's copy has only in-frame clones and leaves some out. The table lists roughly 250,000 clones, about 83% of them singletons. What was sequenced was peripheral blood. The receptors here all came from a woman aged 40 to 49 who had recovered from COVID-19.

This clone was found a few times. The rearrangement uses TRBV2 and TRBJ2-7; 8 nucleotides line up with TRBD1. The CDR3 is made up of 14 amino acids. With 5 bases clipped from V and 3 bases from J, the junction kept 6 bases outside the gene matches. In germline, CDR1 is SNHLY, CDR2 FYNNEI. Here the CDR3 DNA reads TGTGCCAGCAGTTTCGACAGGGGTATCTACGAGCAGTACTTC. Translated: CASSFDRGIYEQYF.

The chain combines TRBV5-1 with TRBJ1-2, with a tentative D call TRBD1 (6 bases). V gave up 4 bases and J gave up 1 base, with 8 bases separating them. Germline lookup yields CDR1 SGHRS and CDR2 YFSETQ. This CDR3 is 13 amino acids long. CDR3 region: CASSPDSNYGYTF. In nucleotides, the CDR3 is TGCGCCAGCAGCCCGGACAGTAACTATGGCTACACCTTC.

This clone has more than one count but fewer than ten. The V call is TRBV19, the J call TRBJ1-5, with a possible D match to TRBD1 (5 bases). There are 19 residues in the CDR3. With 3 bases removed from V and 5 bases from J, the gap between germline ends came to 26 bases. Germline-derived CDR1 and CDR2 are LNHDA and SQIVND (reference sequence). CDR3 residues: CASSITPWGVSLGYQPQHF. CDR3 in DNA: TGTGCCAGTAGTATCACCCCCTGGGGGGTGTCGTTAGGTTATCAGCCCCAGCATTTT.

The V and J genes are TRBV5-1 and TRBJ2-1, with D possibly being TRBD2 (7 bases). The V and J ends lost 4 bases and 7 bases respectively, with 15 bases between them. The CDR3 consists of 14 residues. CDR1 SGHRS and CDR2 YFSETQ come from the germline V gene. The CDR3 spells CASSRGGGGNEQFF. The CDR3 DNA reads TGCGCCAGCAGCCGCGGAGGGGGAGGGAATGAGCAGTTCTTC.

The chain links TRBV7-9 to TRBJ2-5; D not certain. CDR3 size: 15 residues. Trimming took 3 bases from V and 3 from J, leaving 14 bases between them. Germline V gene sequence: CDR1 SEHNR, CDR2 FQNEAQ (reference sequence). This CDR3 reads CASSFGLQPKETQYF. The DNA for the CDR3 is TGTGCCAGCAGCTTCGGTTTACAGCCCAAAGAGACCCAGTACTTC.

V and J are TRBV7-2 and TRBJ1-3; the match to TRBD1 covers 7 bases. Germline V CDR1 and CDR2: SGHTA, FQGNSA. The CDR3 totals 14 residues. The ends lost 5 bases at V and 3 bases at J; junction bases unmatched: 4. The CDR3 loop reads CASSRDRDGNTIYF. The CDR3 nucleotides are TGTGCCAGCAGCCGCGACAGGGATGGAAACACCATATATTTT.

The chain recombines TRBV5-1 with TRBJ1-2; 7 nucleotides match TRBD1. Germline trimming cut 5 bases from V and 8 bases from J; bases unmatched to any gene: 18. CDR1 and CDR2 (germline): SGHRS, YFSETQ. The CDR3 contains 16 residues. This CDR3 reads CASSVAGTERAEGYTF. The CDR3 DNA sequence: TGCGCCAGCAGTGTGGCCGGGACAGAACGGGCGGAGGGCTACACCTTC.

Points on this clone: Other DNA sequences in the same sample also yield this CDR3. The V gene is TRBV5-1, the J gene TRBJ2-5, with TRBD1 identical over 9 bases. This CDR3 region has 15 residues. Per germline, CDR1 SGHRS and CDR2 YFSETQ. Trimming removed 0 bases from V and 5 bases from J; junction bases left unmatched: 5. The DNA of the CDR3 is TGCGCCAGCAGCTTGGGGGGACAGGGACGGGAGACCCAGTACTTC. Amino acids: CASSLGGQGRETQYF. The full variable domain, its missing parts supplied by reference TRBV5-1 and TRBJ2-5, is KAGVTQTPRYLIKTRGQQVTLSCSPISGHRSVSWYQQTPGQGLQFLFEYFSETQRNKGNFPGRFSGRQFSNSRSEMNVSTLELGDSALYLCASSLGGQGRETQYFGPGTRLLVL.

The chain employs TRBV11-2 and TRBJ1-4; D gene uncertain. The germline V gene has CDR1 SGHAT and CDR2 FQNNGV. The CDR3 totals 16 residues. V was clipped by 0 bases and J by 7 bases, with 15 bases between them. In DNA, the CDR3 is TGTGCCAGCAGCTTAGACGAGATGATGCGGAGTGAAAAACTGTTTTTT. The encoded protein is CASSLDEMMRSEKLFF.

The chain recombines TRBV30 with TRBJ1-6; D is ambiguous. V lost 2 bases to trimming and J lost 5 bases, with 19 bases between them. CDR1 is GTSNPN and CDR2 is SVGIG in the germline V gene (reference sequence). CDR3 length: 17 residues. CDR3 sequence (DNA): TGTGCCTGGAGTCCATCCCCCCGGCGGCTGCATAATTCACCCCTCCACTTT. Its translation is CAWSPSPRRLHNSPLHF.

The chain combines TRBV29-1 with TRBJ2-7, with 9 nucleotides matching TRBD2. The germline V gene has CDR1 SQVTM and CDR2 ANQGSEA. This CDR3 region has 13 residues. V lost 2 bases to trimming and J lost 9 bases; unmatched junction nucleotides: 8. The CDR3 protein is CSVELGAGGVQYF. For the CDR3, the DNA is TGCAGCGTTGAATTGGGAGCGGGAGGCGTGCAGTACTTC.

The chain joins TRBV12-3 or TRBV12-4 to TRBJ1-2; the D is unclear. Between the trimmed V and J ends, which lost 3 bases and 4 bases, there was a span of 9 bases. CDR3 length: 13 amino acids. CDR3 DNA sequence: TGTGCCAGCAGTTTGGAGCGGGGCTATGGCTACACCTTC. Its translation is CASSLERGYGYTF.

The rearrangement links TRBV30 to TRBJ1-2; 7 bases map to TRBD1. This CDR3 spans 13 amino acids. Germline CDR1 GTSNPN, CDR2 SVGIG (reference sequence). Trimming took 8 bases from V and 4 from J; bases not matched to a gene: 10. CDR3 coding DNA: TGTGCCGGCGTACTCACAGGGGCCTATGGCTACACCTTC. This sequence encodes CAGVLTGAYGYTF.

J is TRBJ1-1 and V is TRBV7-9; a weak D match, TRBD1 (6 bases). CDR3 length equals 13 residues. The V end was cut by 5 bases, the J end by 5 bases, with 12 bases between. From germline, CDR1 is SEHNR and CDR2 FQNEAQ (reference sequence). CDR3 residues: CASSVEGGTEAFF. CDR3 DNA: TGTGCCAGCAGCGTCGAAGGGGGTACTGAAGCTTTCTTT.

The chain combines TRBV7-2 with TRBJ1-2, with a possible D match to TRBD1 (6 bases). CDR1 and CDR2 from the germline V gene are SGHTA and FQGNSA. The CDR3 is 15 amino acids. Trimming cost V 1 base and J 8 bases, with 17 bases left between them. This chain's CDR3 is CASSLDRAASRGYTF. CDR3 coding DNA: TGTGCCAGCAGCTTAGACAGGGCTGCTAGTAGAGGCTACACCTTC. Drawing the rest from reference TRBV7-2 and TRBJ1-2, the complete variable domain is GAGVSQSPSNKVTEKGKDVELRCDPISGHTALYWYRQSLGQGLEFLIYFQGNSAPDKSGLPSDRFSAERTGGSVSTLTIQRTQQEDSAVYLCASSLDRAASRGYTFGSGTRLTVV.

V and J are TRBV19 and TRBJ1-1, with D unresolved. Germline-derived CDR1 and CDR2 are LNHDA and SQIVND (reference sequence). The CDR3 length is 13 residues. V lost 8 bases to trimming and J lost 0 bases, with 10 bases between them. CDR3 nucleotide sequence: TGTGCCAGTCGGTCGTTCATGAACACTGAAGCTTTCTTT. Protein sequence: CASRSFMNTEAFF.

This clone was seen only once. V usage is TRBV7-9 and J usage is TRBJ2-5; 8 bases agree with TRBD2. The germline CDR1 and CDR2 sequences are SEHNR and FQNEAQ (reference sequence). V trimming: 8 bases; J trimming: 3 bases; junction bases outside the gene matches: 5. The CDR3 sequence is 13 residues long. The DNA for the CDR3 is TGTGCCAGCGGATCGGGGGGGAAAGAGACCCAGTACTTC. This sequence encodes CASGSGGKETQYF.

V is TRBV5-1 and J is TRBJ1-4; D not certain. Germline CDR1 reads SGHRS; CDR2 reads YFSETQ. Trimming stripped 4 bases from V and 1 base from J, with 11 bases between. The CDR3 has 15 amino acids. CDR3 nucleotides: TGCGCCAGCAGCATAGCCGGTTTAACTAATGAAAAACTGTTTTTT. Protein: CASSIAGLTNEKLFF.

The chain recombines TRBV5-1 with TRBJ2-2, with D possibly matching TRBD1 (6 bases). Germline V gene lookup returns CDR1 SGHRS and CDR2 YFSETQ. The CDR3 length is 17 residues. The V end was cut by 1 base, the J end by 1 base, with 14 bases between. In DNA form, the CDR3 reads TGCGCCAGCAGCTTGACTTTTTCGGGACAGAACACCGGGGAGCTGTTTTTT. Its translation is CASSLTFSGQNTGELFF.

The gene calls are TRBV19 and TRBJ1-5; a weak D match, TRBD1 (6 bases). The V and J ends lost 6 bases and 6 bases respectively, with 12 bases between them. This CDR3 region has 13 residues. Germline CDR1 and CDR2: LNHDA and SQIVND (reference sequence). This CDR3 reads CASSNRVAQPQHF. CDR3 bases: TGTGCCAGTAGCAACAGGGTGGCTCAGCCCCAGCATTTT. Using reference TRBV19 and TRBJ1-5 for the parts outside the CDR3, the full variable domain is DGGITQSPKYLFRKEGQNVTLSCEQNLNHDAMYWYRQDPGQGLRLIYYSQIVNDFQKGDIAEGYSVSREKKESFPLTVTSAQKNPTAFYLCASSNRVAQPQHFGDGTRLSIL.

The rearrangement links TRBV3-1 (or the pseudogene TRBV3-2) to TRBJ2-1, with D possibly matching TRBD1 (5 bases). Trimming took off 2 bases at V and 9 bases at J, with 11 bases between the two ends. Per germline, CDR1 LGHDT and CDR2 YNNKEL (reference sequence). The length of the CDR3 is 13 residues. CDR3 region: CASSQRGHSEQFF. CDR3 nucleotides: TGTGCCAGCAGCCAAAGGGGTCATAGTGAGCAGTTCTTC.

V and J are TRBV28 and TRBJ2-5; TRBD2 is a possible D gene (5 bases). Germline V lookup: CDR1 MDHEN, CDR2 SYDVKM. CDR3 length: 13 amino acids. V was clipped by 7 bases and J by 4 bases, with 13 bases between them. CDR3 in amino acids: CASTKRERETQYF. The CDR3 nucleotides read TGTGCCAGCACCAAACGGGAAAGAGAGACCCAGTACTTC.

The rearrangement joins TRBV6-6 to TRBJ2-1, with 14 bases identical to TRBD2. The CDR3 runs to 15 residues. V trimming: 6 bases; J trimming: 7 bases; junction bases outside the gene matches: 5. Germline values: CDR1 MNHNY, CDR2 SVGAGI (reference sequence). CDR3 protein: CASRARTSGGNEQFF. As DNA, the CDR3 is TGTGCCAGCAGAGCCAGGACTAGCGGGGGGAATGAGCAGTTCTTC.

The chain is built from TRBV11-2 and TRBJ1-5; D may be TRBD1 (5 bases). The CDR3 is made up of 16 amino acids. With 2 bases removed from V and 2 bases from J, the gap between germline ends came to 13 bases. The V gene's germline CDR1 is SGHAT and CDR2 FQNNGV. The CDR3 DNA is TGTGCCAGCAGCTTAAACGACAGAGGACGCAATCAGCCCCAGCATTTT. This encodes CASSLNDRGRNQPQHF.

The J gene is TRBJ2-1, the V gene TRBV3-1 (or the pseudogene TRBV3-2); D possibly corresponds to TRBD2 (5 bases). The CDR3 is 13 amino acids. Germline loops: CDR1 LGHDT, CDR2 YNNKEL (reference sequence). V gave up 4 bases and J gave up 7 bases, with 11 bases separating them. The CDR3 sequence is CASSPLAGNEQFF. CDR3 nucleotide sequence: TGTGCCAGCAGCCCTCTAGCCGGGAATGAGCAGTTCTTC.

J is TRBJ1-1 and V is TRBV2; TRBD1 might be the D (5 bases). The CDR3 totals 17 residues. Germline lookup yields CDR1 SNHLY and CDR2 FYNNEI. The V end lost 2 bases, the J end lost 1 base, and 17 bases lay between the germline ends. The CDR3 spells CASSETPPGGGNTEAFF. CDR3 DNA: TGTGCCAGCAGTGAAACCCCACCGGGGGGTGGGAACACTGAAGCTTTCTTT.

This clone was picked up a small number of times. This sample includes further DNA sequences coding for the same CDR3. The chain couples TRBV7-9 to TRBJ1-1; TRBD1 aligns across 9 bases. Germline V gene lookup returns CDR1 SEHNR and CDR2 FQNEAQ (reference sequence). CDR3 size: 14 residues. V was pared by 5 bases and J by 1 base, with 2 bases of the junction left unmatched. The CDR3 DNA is TGTGCCAGCAGCCTGGGACAGGGGAACACTGAAGCTTTCTTT. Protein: CASSLGQGNTEAFF.

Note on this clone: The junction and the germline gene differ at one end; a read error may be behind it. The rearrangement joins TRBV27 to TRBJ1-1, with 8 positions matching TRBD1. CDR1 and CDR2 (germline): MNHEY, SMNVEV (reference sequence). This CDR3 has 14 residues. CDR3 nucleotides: TGTGCCAGCAGTTACCTCCCGACAGGGGCTGACGCTTTCTTT. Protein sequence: CASSYLPTGADAFF.

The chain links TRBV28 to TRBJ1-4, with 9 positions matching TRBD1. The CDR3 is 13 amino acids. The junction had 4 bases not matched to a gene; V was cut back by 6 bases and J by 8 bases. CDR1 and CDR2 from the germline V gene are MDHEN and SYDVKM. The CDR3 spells CASRKTGGEKLFF. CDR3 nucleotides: TGTGCCAGCAGAAAGACAGGGGGAGAAAAACTGTTTTTT.